Listed below are T cell receptor beta chains from one sample, sequenced in a study of beta chain features in type 1 diabetes. Generated by immunoSEQ multiplex PCR, the TCRdb table keeps only in-frame clones and is missing some. The table records under 450,000 clones, about 15% of them present only once. The material sequenced was naive CD4+ T cells from blood. Source of these receptors: a man aged 30-40 years in good health. Each CDR3 is given without its conserved first and last residue.

j_call | v_call | cdr3_aa
TRBJ2-2 | TRBV10-3 | AISESRTFGGGELF
TRBJ2-2 | TRBV11-3 | ASKRASNGELF
TRBJ2-3 | TRBV5-6 | ASSLSVPDTQY
TRBJ2-5 | TRBV18 | ASSPVSGETQY
TRBJ2-7 | TRBV7-8 | ASSITVQGRSLYEQY
TRBJ2-2 | TRBV30 | AWSVRAGGSTGELF
TRBJ2-1 | TRBV9 | ASSVVSTNNEQF
TRBJ2-5 | TRBV7-6 | ASSLTSGTQY
TRBJ2-5 | TRBV9 | ASSVATLAGAAGQETQY
TRBJ2-1 | TRBV19 | ASSIAGQGAYNEQF
TRBJ2-1 | TRBV29-1 | SVRTGNEQF
TRBJ2-2 | TRBV9 | ASSVEVRGPGELF
TRBJ2-1 | TRBV7-9 | ASSLPLGIARF
TRBJ2-1 | TRBV9 | ASSLAGGLNEQF
TRBJ2-4 | TRBV4-3 | ASSQGGLKLAKNIQY
TRBJ1-2 | TRBV15 | ATSRDPPRIYGYT
TRBJ1-5 | TRBV30 | ALGENSNQPQH
TRBJ2-3 | TRBV5-1 | ASSQSGSRTDTQY
TRBJ2-5 | TRBV7-6 | ASSRPLRQGIRETQY
TRBJ1-1 | TRBV7-2 | ASSLTRAGNTEAF